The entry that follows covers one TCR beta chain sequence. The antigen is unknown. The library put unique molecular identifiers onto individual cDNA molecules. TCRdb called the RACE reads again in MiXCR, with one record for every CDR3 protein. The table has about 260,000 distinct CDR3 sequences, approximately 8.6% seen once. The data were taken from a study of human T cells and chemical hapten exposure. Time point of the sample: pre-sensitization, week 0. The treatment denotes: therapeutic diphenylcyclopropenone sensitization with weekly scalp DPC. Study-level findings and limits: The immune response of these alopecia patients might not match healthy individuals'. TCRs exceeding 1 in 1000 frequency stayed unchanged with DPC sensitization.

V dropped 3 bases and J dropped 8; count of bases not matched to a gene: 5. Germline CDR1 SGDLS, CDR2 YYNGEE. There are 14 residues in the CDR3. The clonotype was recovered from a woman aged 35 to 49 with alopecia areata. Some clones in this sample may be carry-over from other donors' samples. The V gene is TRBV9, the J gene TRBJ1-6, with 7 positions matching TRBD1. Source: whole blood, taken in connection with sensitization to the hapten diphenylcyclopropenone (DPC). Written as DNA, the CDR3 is TGTGCCAGCAGCGAGACAGGGAGCTATTCACCCCTCCACTTT. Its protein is CASSETGSYSPLHF.